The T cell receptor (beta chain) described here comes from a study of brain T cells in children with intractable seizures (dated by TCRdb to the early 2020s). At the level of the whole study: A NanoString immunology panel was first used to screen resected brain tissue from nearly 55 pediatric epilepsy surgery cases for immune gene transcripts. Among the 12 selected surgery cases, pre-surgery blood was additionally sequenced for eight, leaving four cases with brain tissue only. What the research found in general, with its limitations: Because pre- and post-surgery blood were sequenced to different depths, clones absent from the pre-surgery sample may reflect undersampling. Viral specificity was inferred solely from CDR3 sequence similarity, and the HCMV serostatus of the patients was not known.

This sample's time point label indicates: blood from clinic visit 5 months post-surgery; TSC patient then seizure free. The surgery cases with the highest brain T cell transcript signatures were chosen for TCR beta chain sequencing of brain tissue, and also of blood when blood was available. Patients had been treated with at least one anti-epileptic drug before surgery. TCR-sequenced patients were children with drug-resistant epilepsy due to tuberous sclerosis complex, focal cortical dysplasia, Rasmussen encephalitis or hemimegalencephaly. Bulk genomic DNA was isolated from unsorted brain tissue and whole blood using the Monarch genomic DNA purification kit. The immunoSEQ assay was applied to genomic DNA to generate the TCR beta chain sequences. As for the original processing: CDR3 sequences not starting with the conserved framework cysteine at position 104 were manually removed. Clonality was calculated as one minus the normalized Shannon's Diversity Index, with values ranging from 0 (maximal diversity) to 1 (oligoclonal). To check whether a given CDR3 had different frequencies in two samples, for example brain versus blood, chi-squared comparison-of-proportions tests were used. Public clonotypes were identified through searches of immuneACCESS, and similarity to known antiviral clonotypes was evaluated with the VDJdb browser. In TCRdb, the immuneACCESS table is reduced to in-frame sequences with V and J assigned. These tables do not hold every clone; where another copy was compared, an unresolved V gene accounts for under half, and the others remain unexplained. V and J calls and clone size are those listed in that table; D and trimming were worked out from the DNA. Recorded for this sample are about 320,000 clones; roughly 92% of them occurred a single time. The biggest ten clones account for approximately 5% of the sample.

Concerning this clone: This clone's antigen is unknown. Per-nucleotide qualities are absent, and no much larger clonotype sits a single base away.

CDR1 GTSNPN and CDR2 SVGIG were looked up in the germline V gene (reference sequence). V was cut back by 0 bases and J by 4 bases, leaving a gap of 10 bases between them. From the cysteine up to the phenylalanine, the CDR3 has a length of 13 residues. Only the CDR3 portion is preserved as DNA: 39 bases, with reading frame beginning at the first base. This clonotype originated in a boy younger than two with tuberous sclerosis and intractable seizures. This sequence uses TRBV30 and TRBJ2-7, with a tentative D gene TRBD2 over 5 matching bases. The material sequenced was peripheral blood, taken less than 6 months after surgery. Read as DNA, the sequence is TGTGCCTGGAGTGTACGGGAAGGATACGAGCAGTACTTC. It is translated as CAWSVREGYEQYF.